The 9 T cell receptor beta chains listed next were all sequenced from one sample in a study of somatic mutations in cytotoxic T cells in rheumatoid arthritis. The method was immunoSEQ multiplex PCR; TCRdb's version includes in-frame clones alone and lacks a portion of them. The sample yields 15,000 to 20,000 clones, over 60% seen once. The material sequenced was CD8+ T cells sorted from blood. These receptors all stem from an adult with rheumatoid arthritis.

The chain carries TRBV2 and TRBJ1-1; a weak D match, TRBD1 (6 bases). V was shortened by 5 bases and J by 0 bases, with 13 bases between the two germline ends. There are 15 residues in the CDR3. Germline V gives CDR1 SNHLY, CDR2 FYNNEI. In DNA, the CDR3 is TGTGCCAGCAGTTCCCTGGACAGTCTGAACACTGAAGCTTTCTTT. Protein product: CASSSLDSLNTEAFF.

This sequence joins TRBV27 and TRBJ1-1; possibly TRBD1 for D (5 bases). V lost 3 bases and J lost 5, with 16 bases in between. The length of the CDR3 is 15 residues. From germline, CDR1 is MNHEY and CDR2 SMNVEV (reference sequence). The CDR3 loop reads CASSFGGSVRTEAFF. The CDR3 DNA follows: TGTGCCAGCAGTTTTGGGGGGTCGGTTAGGACTGAAGCTTTCTTT.

V and J are TRBV6-5 and TRBJ2-7, with 10 positions matching TRBD2. The germline V gene has CDR1 MNHEY and CDR2 SVGAGI. J lost 5 bases, V lost 11 bases, and 12 bases had no gene match. This CDR3 contains 14 residues. The CDR3 region is CAGPNSGRIDEQYF. The CDR3 nucleotides are TGTGCCGGACCCAATAGCGGGAGGATCGACGAGCAGTACTTC.

The V call is TRBV5-6, the J call TRBJ2-2, with TRBD1 matching 9 bases. Germline CDR1 SGHDT, CDR2 YYEEEE. The CDR3 is made up of 17 amino acids. V dropped 2 bases and J dropped 5; count of bases not matched to a gene: 10. The CDR3 bases are TGTGCCAGCAGCTTAAACCCGGACAGGGGATGGACCGGGGAGCTGTTTTTT. Translating it yields CASSLNPDRGWTGELFF.

This chain uses TRBV2 with TRBJ1-1, with a possible D match to TRBD1 (5 bases). The CDR3 is 12 residues long. The germline CDR1 and CDR2 sequences are SNHLY and FYNNEI. With 8 bases removed from V and 4 bases from J, the gap between germline ends came to 11 bases. CDR3 in DNA: TGTGCCAGCGTCTCAAGGGGCACTGAAGCTTTCTTT. Its protein product is CASVSRGTEAFF.

The chain uses TRBV19 and TRBJ1-5; D is uncertain. The V and J ends lost 1 base and 4 bases respectively, with 5 bases between them. This CDR3 contains 13 residues. Per the germline V gene, CDR1 is LNHDA and CDR2 is SQIVND (reference sequence). This CDR3 reads CASSIVQNQPQHF. The CDR3 coding sequence is TGTGCCAGTAGTATAGTACAGAATCAGCCCCAGCATTTT.

The chain uses TRBV5-4 and TRBJ1-2; D remains unclear. The V gene lost 4 bases and the J gene lost 6 bases, with 13 bases spanning the gap. Per the germline V gene, CDR1 is SGHNT and CDR2 is YYREEE (reference sequence). The CDR3 covers 13 residues. CDR3 in amino acids: CASSPTVFDGYTF. For the CDR3, the DNA is TGTGCCAGCAGCCCGACGGTCTTTGATGGCTACACCTTC.

The CDR3 protein is CASSLAFFLTLEQYF. The CDR3 coding sequence is TGTGCCAGCAGCTTAGCGTTTTTTTTGACGCTGGAGCAGTACTTC. The V call is TRBV7-2, the J call TRBJ2-7; no clear D gene. Germline assignment: CDR1 SGHTA and CDR2 FQGNSA. This CDR3 is built from 15 residues. Deletions cut 0 bases from V and 7 bases from J, with 16 bases between.

The rearrangement joins TRBV7-6 to TRBJ1-1, with D uncertain. The germline V and J ends were trimmed by 1 base and 1 base, with 13 bases remaining between them. There are 16 residues in the CDR3. Germline V gene sequence: CDR1 SGHVS, CDR2 FNYEAQ. The CDR3 protein is CASSLDPGPENTEAFF. The CDR3 region has the DNA TGTGCCAGCAGCTTAGATCCCGGCCCGGAGAACACTGAAGCTTTCTTT.